These 6 T cell receptor beta chains were sequenced from one sample in a study of naive CD8 T cells in extremely preterm neonates. Preterm samples came from extremely preterm deliveries at roughly 21-27 weeks. General study findings and limits: Relative to older groups, preterm infants had shorter, less trimmed CDR3s with fewer N additions.

The method was immunoSEQ multiplex PCR; TCRdb's version includes in-frame clones alone and lacks a portion of them. The data hold around 25,000 clones, with around 89% observed a single time. Their antigens remain unidentified. The sequenced sample was naive CD8+ T cells from cord blood. These receptors all come from a boy who was born preterm.

The rearrangement uses TRBV27 and TRBJ2-5; 9 bases are a match to TRBD2. The J segment lost 2 bases and the V segment lost 2 bases, leaving 0 bases of the junction unmatched. Germline V CDR1 and CDR2: MNHEY, SMNVEV (reference sequence). CDR3 size: 14 residues. CDR3 region: CASSLAGGQETQYF. The CDR3 region has the DNA TGTGCCAGCAGTTTAGCGGGGGGGCAAGAGACCCAGTACTTC.

This chain links TRBV19 with TRBJ1-4; no firm D call. The ends were cut back, 1 base at V and 5 bases at J, with 5 bases in the middle. Germline V lookup: CDR1 LNHDA, CDR2 SQIVND (reference sequence). CDR3 size: 13 residues. CDR3 sequence reads: CASSIVRNEKLFF. The CDR3 DNA sequence: TGTGCCAGTAGTATAGTACGGAATGAAAAACTGTTTTTT. The whole variable domain, filled in from reference TRBV19 and TRBJ1-4, reads DGGITQSPKYLFRKEGQNVTLSCEQNLNHDAMYWYRQDPGQGLRLIYYSQIVNDFQKGDIAEGYSVSREKKESFPLTVTSAQKNPTAFYLCASSIVRNEKLFFGSGTQLSVL.

The chain carries TRBV20-1 and TRBJ2-1, with unresolved D. Between the trimmed V and J ends, which lost 4 bases and 3 bases, there was a span of 4 bases. The CDR3 has 11 amino acids. Germline CDR1 reads DFQATT; CDR2 reads SNEGSKA (reference sequence). The CDR3 sequence is CSATSYNEQFF. DNA of the CDR3: TGCAGTGCTACTAGCTACAATGAGCAGTTCTTC.

The chain carries TRBV5-6 and TRBJ1-5; no clear D gene. Trimming removed 2 bases from V and 4 bases from J, with 4 bases in between. Germline-derived CDR1 and CDR2 are SGHDT and YYEEEE. CDR3 size: 12 residues. CDR3 protein: CASSLQNQPQHF. CDR3 in DNA: TGTGCCAGCAGCTTACAGAATCAGCCCCAGCATTTT.

This chain joins TRBV5-1 and TRBJ2-7, with D hard to call. Trimming removed 4 bases from V and 2 bases from J, with 4 bases in between. Germline CDR1 SGHRS, CDR2 YFSETQ. The CDR3 loop spans 11 amino acids. DNA of the CDR3: TGCGCCAGCAGCGCGGCCTACGAGCAGTACTTC. Its protein is CASSAAYEQYF.

The chain uses TRBV27 and TRBJ2-7, with 9 nucleotides matching TRBD1. Germline CDR1 is MNHEY and CDR2 is SMNVEV (reference sequence). CDR3 length: 13 amino acids. V dropped 3 bases and J dropped 4; count of bases not matched to a gene: 1. The CDR3 here is CASSFGTGYEQYF. CDR3 bases: TGTGCCAGCAGTTTTGGGACAGGGTACGAGCAGTACTTC.